This is a list of T cell receptor beta chains from one sample in a study of regulatory T cells in long-lasting Graves disease. TCRdb passed the multiplex PCR reads through MiXCR, listing each CDR3 protein once. The sample lists 450,000 to 600,000 distinct CDR3 sequences, less than 15% occurring once. The same sample was also used in a study of T cells in Graves' hyperthyroidism and ophthalmopathy.

The specimen comprised peripheral blood mononuclear cells (PBMCs), sampled at new diagnosis, from a patient treated with antithyroid drugs. The receptors come from a young man with Graves disease. Both conserved end residues are part of each CDR3.

cdr3_aa v_call cdr3_length j_call
CSAINRVYYNEQFF TRBV20-1 14 TRBJ2-1
CASSLEGAHTEAFF TRBV5-1 14 TRBJ1-1
CASSEWGQGNEQFF TRBV25-1 14 TRBJ2-1
CASSLSGGAEHGYGYTF TRBV28 17 TRBJ1-2
CASPPRDTPSTDTQYF TRBV12-3/TRBV12-4 16 TRBJ2-3
CASSLVSRGNTEAFF TRBV11-2 15 TRBJ1-1
CASSYSRPPDADTQYF TRBV6-2/TRBV6-3 16 TRBJ2-3
CASSRGVDEKLFF TRBV5-1 13 TRBJ1-4
CASSIRASGSYTGELFF TRBV19 17 TRBJ2-2
CSVRGRFFYEQYF TRBV29-1 13 TRBJ2-7
CASIRPPWGGETYNEQFF TRBV25-1 18 TRBJ2-1
CASRSTGGNNSPLHF TRBV12-3/TRBV12-4 15 TRBJ1-6
CASSVGGGMIQETQYF TRBV9 16 TRBJ2-5
CASSSIWDRPPEQYF TRBV5-5 15 TRBJ2-7
CASRAGGGHKNIQYF TRBV2 15 TRBJ2-4
CASRWYSGANVLTF TRBV6-1 14 TRBJ2-6
CASSAGLAEQFF TRBV7-6 12 TRBJ2-1
CASSFGVTDTQYF TRBV11-2 13 TRBJ2-3
CASVGAEQYF TRBV2 10 TRBJ2-7
CAWSNSVRTDTQYF TRBV30 14 TRBJ2-3
CASSQARTGPNEKLFF TRBV3-1 16 TRBJ1-4
CATSAPRDRAKDTQYF TRBV24-1 16 TRBJ2-3
CSARWGDRAETQYF TRBV20-1 14 TRBJ2-5
CASSIPAPYNEQFF TRBV19 14 TRBJ2-1
CASSLMRDMTDTQYF TRBV11-2 15 TRBJ2-3
CSVEETGGVEQYF TRBV29-1 13 TRBJ2-7
CASSPSGGPGTQYF TRBV11-2 14 TRBJ2-5
CASSRDRGRPSYEQYF TRBV2 16 TRBJ2-7
CASILASDHSYEQYF TRBV6-4 15 TRBJ2-7
CAWGRIKGGHYEQYF TRBV30 15 TRBJ2-7
CSARSTNGQYF TRBV20-1 11 TRBJ2-7
CASSLGGQISGANVLTF TRBV12-3/TRBV12-4 17 TRBJ2-6
CAISGTRGLETQYF TRBV10-3 14 TRBJ2-5
CATSREGRTTREGYTF TRBV15 16 TRBJ1-2
CASSIPGAYEQYF TRBV19 13 TRBJ2-7
CASSQSGATVDTKYF TRBV3-1 15 TRBJ2-3
CASSYGSEQYF TRBV6-9 11 TRBJ2-7